This T cell receptor beta chain was captured by sequencing in a study of shared clonotypes between healthy human individuals. Study results and limitations: Non-shared clonotypes had lower generation probabilities than those shared by all four donors. Sampling used blood alone; tissue repertoires probably differ.

TCRdb keeps only in-frame clones here, not all; method: immunoSEQ multiplex PCR. The sample contains roughly 2,300,000 clones, approximately 90% of which appear only once. This clone has just a few counts. Antigen unknown. The CDR3 is 12 amino acids. CDR1 is GTSNPN, CDR2 SVGIG, per germline (reference sequence). Trimming shortened V by 4 bases and J by 9 bases, and 15 bases separated the two germline ends. A CD45RA+ naive subset and a CD45RA-negative memory subset were split from CD4+ cells. This receptor was obtained from a young man in good health. Some clones in this sample may be carry-over from other donors' samples. V gene TRBV30 combines with J gene TRBJ1-1; D is unresolved. The sequenced material came from naive CD4+ T cells from PBMCs. Sample subset: CD45RA+ positively selected. The CDR3 coding sequence is TGTGCCTGGATGCTGGTGACGTTGAAAGCTTTCTTT. This encodes CAWMLVTLKAFF. The whole variable domain, remainder taken from reference TRBV30 and TRBJ1-1, is SQTIHQWPATLVQPVGSPLSLECTVEGTSNPNLYWYRQAAGRGLQLLFYSVGIGQISSEVPQNLSASRPQDRQFILSSKKLLLSDSGFYLCAWMLVTLKAFFGQGTRLTVV.